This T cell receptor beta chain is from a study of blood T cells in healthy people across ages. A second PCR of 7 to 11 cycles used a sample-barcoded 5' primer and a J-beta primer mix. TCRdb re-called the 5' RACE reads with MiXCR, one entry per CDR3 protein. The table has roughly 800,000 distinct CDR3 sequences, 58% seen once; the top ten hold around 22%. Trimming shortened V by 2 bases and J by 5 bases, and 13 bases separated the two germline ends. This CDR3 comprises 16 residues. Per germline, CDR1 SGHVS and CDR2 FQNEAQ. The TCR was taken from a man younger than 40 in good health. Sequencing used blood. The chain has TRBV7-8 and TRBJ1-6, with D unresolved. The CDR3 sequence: CASSLFSSPDNSPLHF. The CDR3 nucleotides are TGTGCCAGCAGCTTATTTTCGTCACCAGATAATTCACCCCTCCACTTT.